The clone carrying this T cell receptor (beta chain) was counted only a few times. Its antigen is as yet unknown. Produced via immunoSEQ multiplex PCR; TCRdb's table is partial and in-frame only. The sample carries almost 80,000 clones, 84% recorded once. The data derive from a study of OX40 agonist ivuxolimab in advanced cancers. Whole-study results and caveats: Clonal expansion in partial responders at 0.1-3.0 mg/kg ranked among the lowest.

Trimming at V came to 5 bases and at J to 2 bases, leaving 4 bases not matched to a gene. Germline V gene lookup returns CDR1 SNHLY and CDR2 FYNNEI. The CDR3 length is 14 residues. Sample: CD4+ or CD8+ T cells sorted from blood, taken in a trial of the OX40 agonist ivuxolimab. V gene TRBV2 combines with J gene TRBJ2-3; 7 bases align to TRBD2. The TCR was taken from an adult with an advanced solid tumor such as melanoma, head and neck, liver or kidney cancer. CDR3 coding DNA: TGTGCCAGCAGTAGCGGGATTTACACAGATACGCAGTATTTT. Translation gives CASSSGIYTDTQYF. The variable domain in full, with the rest retrieved from reference TRBV2 and TRBJ2-3, is EPEVTQTPSHQVTQMGQEVILRCVPISNHLYFYWYRQILGQKVEFLVSFYNNEISEKSEIFDDQFSVERPDGSNFTLKIRSTKLEDSAMYFCASSSGIYTDTQYFGPGTRLTVL.